This T cell receptor (beta chain) was obtained from a study of cytomegalovirus exposure and HLA in healthy donors (dated by TCRdb to about 2017). In the study overall: According to a later analysis, one platform produced both the roughly 110 validation repertoires and the approximately 670 repertoires of the first cohort. The study aimed to test whether cataloging public T cell receptors could reveal signatures of past pathogen exposure. Besides the first cohort of roughly 640 subjects, a separate validation cohort made up of 120 different subjects was used. To predict cytomegalovirus infection status, the study brought together high-throughput TCR immunosequencing, statistical association of individual TCRs with disease status, and machine learning. Findings and caveats that apply to the study as a whole: In a later analysis, TCRs clustered in the first cohort were found to also tend to co-occur in the roughly 120 validation repertoires, with 85% to 95% of cluster scores above 0. A later analysis lacked HLA typing for the validation cohort, so it scored co-occurrence in that cohort across all 110 or so repertoires. In the study, some 160 TCR beta chains were listed as associated with cytomegalovirus. A few of the identified cytomegalovirus-associated TCR beta chains were confirmed in vitro to be specific for cytomegalovirus antigens. According to the authors, the approach could potentially be generalized to other disease states and immunological phenotypes. Most TCR sequences were observed very rarely across donors, whereas some public TCRs were present in many individuals. The classifier was reported to diagnose cytomegalovirus status with high specificity and sensitivity in both the original cohort and the validation cohort.

The library was prepared using the immunoSEQ multiplex PCR assay. Turning to the authors' computational methods: A statistical classification framework was built for diagnosing cytomegalovirus status from the catalog of TCR beta chain sequences. What TCRdb holds here is the immuneACCESS table cut down to in-frame rearrangements. Part of the clones is not present; checked against another copy, under half of the missing clones reflect an unresolved V gene, and the others are unexplained. The D gene and trimming were derived from the DNA, and the V and J assignments and clone size from that table. The sample has approximately 230,000 clones on record, roughly 84% of them singletons. The top ten clonotypes cover approximately 12% of the sample. Worth noting for this clone: It has no known antigen specificity. It has no much larger one-base neighbor in the sample; base qualities were not kept.

The junction shows trimming of 0 bases on V and 4 bases on J, plus 12 bases between the germline ends. The germline V gene gives CDR1 as LGHNA and CDR2 as YNFKEQ. Spanning cysteine to phenylalanine, the CDR3 consists of 15 amino acids. Only the CDR3 part of the read is kept: 45 bases, read in frame from the first base. The donors were included in the validation cohort of over a hundred subjects, a group kept apart from the roughly 670-subject first cohort. Source material: PBMCs. The rearranged segments are TRBV4-2 and TRBJ1-1; TRBD1 is a possible D gene, resting on 5 matching bases. The sequence was obtained from a man between 18 and 29 years old in good health and CMV-seropositive. The nucleotide sequence is TGTGCCAGCAGCCAAGATTCCCAGGGTGGCACTGAAGCTTTCTTT. This gives the protein CASSQDSQGGTEAFF.